This entry concerns a single T cell receptor (beta chain). Antigen unknown. This sample was taken from a study of cytomegalovirus exposure and HLA in healthy donors. Study conclusions and caveats: Most subjects' HLA-A and HLA-B alleles were reportedly predicted from TCR beta sequences.

A multiplex PCR was run with 60 Vbeta primers and 13 Jbeta primers. TCRdb's copy holds only in-frame clones and misses some; the assay was immunoSEQ multiplex PCR. The table shows 150,000 to 200,000 clones, with 82% occurring only once. The receptor comes from a girl between 10 and 17 years old in good health and CMV-seropositive. The sequenced sample was PBMCs.

Here the CDR3 DNA reads TGTGCCAGCAGTTATTTGGGACAGGGGAGTCGTGGCTACACCTTC. It yields the protein CASSYLGQGSRGYTF. The chain joins TRBV6-6 to TRBJ1-2; 10 bases fit TRBD1. The CDR3 has 15 amino acids. J gave up 7 bases and V 3 bases, and 8 bases lay outside the gene matches. From germline, CDR1 is MNHNY and CDR2 SVGAGI (reference sequence).